The present T cell receptor beta chain was sequenced within a study of blood T cell repertoires in COVID-19. Study-level background: Acute and convalescent COVID-19 samples came from the United States, Italy and Spain.

Individuals aged roughly 18 to 95 years were recruited from approximately 24 US areas. Participant reports of clinical history set cohort assignment. CDR1 and CDR2 from the germline V gene are SNHLY and FYNNEI. V lost 6 bases to trimming and J lost 7 bases; unmatched junction nucleotides: 9. This CDR3 contains 14 residues. In the original analysis: Amplifying reference gene primers gave estimates of nucleated cell counts. Assay: immunoSEQ multiplex PCR; the TCRdb copy retains only in-frame clones and omits some. V and J calls plus clone size are reproduced from that table; the DNA served to infer D and trimming. The sample has about 250,000 clones, approximately 83% seen once; the top ten hold about 3.9%.

Specimen: PBMCs or T cells enriched from blood (not recorded which). The chain has TRBV2 and TRBJ2-7, with 10 nucleotides matching TRBD1. The receptor was derived from a woman aged 40 to 50 who had been exposed to COVID-19. The CDR3 DNA is TGTGCCAGCAGCACAGGACAGGGGGAAGTGGAGCAGTACTTC. Protein sequence: CASSTGQGEVEQYF.